These T cell receptor beta chains were read from a single sample in a study of T cells in Graves' hyperthyroidism and ophthalmopathy. TCRdb recomputed calls from the multiplex PCR reads with MiXCR, one row per CDR3 protein. The table records a few hundred thousand distinct CDR3 sequences, roughly a fifth of them present only once. The source material was blood. These receptors all stem from a woman in her forties or fifties with Graves' hyperthyroidism. Each CDR3 is given with its conserved first and last residue. D genes are given only for firm matches. Size tells how often a clone was seen (once, few, many) or the class of an expanded clone, and some rows leave it out.

J gene: TRBJ1-6
clone size: many
D gene: -
V gene: TRBV27
CDR3 DNA: TGTGCCAGCAGTTTATCGCAAAGCTCCTATAATTCACCCCTCCACTTT
CDR3 protein: CASSLSQSSYNSPLHF

J gene: TRBJ1-3
clone size: -
D gene: -
V gene: TRBV9
CDR3 DNA: TGTGCCAGCAGCGTTAGGTGGGGCTCTGGAAACACCATATATTTT
CDR3 protein: CASSVRWGSGNTIYF

J gene: TRBJ2-2
clone size: few
D gene: TRBD2
V gene: TRBV5-4
CDR3 DNA: TGTGCCAGCAGCTTAGCAGGACTAGCTGGCGGGGAGCTGTTTTTT
CDR3 protein: CASSLAGLAGGELFF

J gene: TRBJ2-1
clone size: few
D gene: TRBD2
V gene: TRBV27
CDR3 DNA: TGTGCCAGCACGAGTAGCGGGGGGTGGGTCTTCAATGAGCAGTTCTTC
CDR3 protein: CASTSSGGWVFNEQFF

J gene: TRBJ1-2
clone size: once
D gene: TRBD1
V gene: TRBV28
CDR3 DNA: TGTGCCAGCAGCCCAGGGACAGCGGCCTATGGCTACGTCTTC
CDR3 protein: CASSPGTAAYGYVF

J gene: TRBJ2-3
clone size: many
D gene: -
V gene: TRBV24-1
CDR3 DNA: TGTGCCACCAGTGATTTGCAAGGTCAGAATACGCAGTATTTT
CDR3 protein: CATSDLQGQNTQYF

J gene: TRBJ2-1
clone size: many
D gene: TRBD2
V gene: TRBV12-3/TRBV12-4
CDR3 DNA: TGTGCCAGCAGCGAGAGTCTAGCGGGAGGTAATGAGCAGTTCTTC
CDR3 protein: CASSESLAGGNEQFF

J gene: TRBJ1-1
clone size: many
D gene: -
V gene: TRBV30
CDR3 DNA: TGTGCCTGGAGCCCTGCCCGGACCCGACCTGAAGCTTTCTTT
CDR3 protein: CAWSPARTRPEAFF

J gene: TRBJ2-3
clone size: many
D gene: -
V gene: TRBV10-3
CDR3 DNA: TGTGCCATCGGGCGGAGTGCTAGCACAGATACGCAGTATTTT
CDR3 protein: CAIGRSASTDTQYF

J gene: TRBJ2-1
clone size: few
D gene: -
V gene: TRBV2
CDR3 DNA: TGTGCCAGCAGTGAACTAGGGGCGGAGTTGGGGCAGCAGTTCTTC
CDR3 protein: CASSELGAELGQQFF

J gene: TRBJ1-5
clone size: few
D gene: -
V gene: TRBV9
CDR3 DNA: TGTGCCAGCAGCGTGGGACTTTCCCAGCCCCAGCATTTT
CDR3 protein: CASSVGLSQPQHF

J gene: TRBJ2-1
clone size: many
D gene: -
V gene: TRBV20-1
CDR3 DNA: TGCAGTGCTGAGGGGGAGGGTCCAAGCTACAATGAGCAGTTCTTC
CDR3 protein: CSAEGEGPSYNEQFF

J gene: TRBJ2-7
clone size: -
D gene: TRBD1
V gene: TRBV6-9
CDR3 DNA: TGTGCCAGCAGGTTTTCACAGGGGATAGGCTACGAGCAGTACTTC
CDR3 protein: CASRFSQGIGYEQYF

J gene: TRBJ2-6
clone size: -
D gene: TRBD1
V gene: TRBV15
CDR3 DNA: TGTGCCACCAGCACGAGGGGCAGGGGGAACTCTGGGGCCAACGTCCTGACTTTC
CDR3 protein: CATSTRGRGNSGANVLTF

J gene: TRBJ1-1
clone size: many
D gene: -
V gene: TRBV30
CDR3 DNA: TGTGCCTGGAGTGCCCGGGCCCTGGCCACTGAAGCTTTCTTT
CDR3 protein: CAWSARALATEAFF

J gene: TRBJ1-4
clone size: few
D gene: TRBD1
V gene: TRBV4-1
CDR3 DNA: TGCGCCAGCAGCCAAGGACAGGGGAGTAATGAAAAACTGTTTTTT
CDR3 protein: CASSQGQGSNEKLFF

J gene: TRBJ2-2
clone size: many
D gene: TRBD2
V gene: TRBV7-3
CDR3 DNA: TGTGCCAGCAGCCTACTAGCGGGGGGCGGGGAGCTGTTTTTT
CDR3 protein: CASSLLAGGGELFF

J gene: TRBJ1-3
clone size: -
D gene: TRBD1
V gene: TRBV28
CDR3 DNA: TGTGCCAGCGGTGACACGACAGGGATCGGAAACACCATATATTTT
CDR3 protein: CASGDTTGIGNTIYF

J gene: TRBJ2-7
clone size: few
D gene: -
V gene: TRBV12-3/TRBV12-4
CDR3 DNA: TGTGCCAGCAGTGCGGGACGGACCTACGAGCAGTACTTC
CDR3 protein: CASSAGRTYEQYF

J gene: TRBJ1-1
clone size: many
D gene: TRBD1
V gene: TRBV30
CDR3 DNA: TGTGCCTGGAGGGGGGACAGAAAATTGAACACTGAAGCTTTCTTT
CDR3 protein: CAWRGDRKLNTEAFF

J gene: TRBJ2-2
clone size: many
D gene: -
V gene: TRBV11-2
CDR3 DNA: TGTGCCAGCAGCCTTCCTCGGGGGATAAACACCGGGGAGCTGTTTTTT
CDR3 protein: CASSLPRGINTGELFF

J gene: TRBJ2-2
clone size: -
D gene: -
V gene: TRBV7-6
CDR3 DNA: TGTGCCAGCGGCCGGGACACTATTAACACCGGGGAGCTGTTTTTT
CDR3 protein: CASGRDTINTGELFF

J gene: TRBJ1-2
clone size: many
D gene: -
V gene: TRBV3-1
CDR3 DNA: TGTGCCAGCAGCCAGGGGGGTGCCTATGGCTACACCTTC
CDR3 protein: CASSQGGAYGYTF

J gene: TRBJ2-1
clone size: -
D gene: -
V gene: TRBV20-1
CDR3 DNA: TGCAGTGTCCGGACAGATATCTACAATGAGCAGTTCTTC
CDR3 protein: CSVRTDIYNEQFF

J gene: TRBJ2-3
clone size: few
D gene: -
V gene: TRBV24-1
CDR3 DNA: TGTGCCACCACTGGTCGAAGCACAGATACGCAGTATTTT
CDR3 protein: CATTGRSTDTQYF

J gene: TRBJ2-7
clone size: -
D gene: -
V gene: TRBV15
CDR3 DNA: TGTGCCACCAGCAGAGAGGTGGACGTCTACGAGCAGTACTTC
CDR3 protein: CATSREVDVYEQYF

J gene: TRBJ1-6
clone size: -
D gene: -
V gene: TRBV7-2
CDR3 DNA: TGTGCCAGCAGCTTATCAGGTTTAGCAGGGAGCTCCTATAATTCACCCCTCCACTTT
CDR3 protein: CASSLSGLAGSSYNSPLHF

J gene: TRBJ1-2
clone size: many
D gene: -
V gene: TRBV20-1
CDR3 DNA: TGCAGTGCTAGAGATCCCGGACCCTCCCATGGCTACACCTTC
CDR3 protein: CSARDPGPSHGYTF